This is a list of T cell receptor beta chains from one sample in a study of human T cells and chemical hapten exposure. TCRdb reprocessed the RACE reads via MiXCR and lists one record per CDR3 protein. Among about 95,000 distinct CDR3 sequences, approximately 10% were seen once, and the ten largest hold 3.2%. Source: whole blood, taken in connection with sensitization to the hapten diphenylcyclopropenone (DPC). These receptors were collected from a woman between 40 and 55 years old with alopecia areata. Some clones in this sample may be carry-over from other donors' samples. The CDR3 runs from the conserved cysteine through the conserved F or W. D genes are given only for firm matches. Size is stated for part of the rows, as once, few or many counts, or as a class when the clone is expanded.

abundance: few
d_gene: TRBD1
j_gene: TRBJ2-4
v_gene: TRBV5-4
len: 14
CDR3aa: CASSPGQKKNIQYF
CDR3nt: TGTGCCAGCAGCCCGGGACAGAAGAAAAACATTCAGTACTTC

abundance: many
d_gene: TRBD2
j_gene: TRBJ2-1
v_gene: TRBV28
len: 16
CDR3aa: CASIKSSGRLHNEQFF
CDR3nt: TGTGCCAGCATCAAATCTAGCGGGAGGTTGCACAATGAGCAGTTCTTC

abundance: few
d_gene: -
j_gene: TRBJ1-4
v_gene: TRBV18
len: 14
CDR3aa: CASSPPGVGEKLFF
CDR3nt: TGTGCCAGCTCACCCCCAGGGGTTGGGGAAAAACTGTTTTTT

abundance: few
d_gene: -
j_gene: TRBJ1-1
v_gene: TRBV4-3
len: 13
CDR3aa: CASSLQGSTEAFF
CDR3nt: TGCGCCAGCAGCCTACAGGGTAGCACTGAAGCTTTCTTT

abundance: many
d_gene: -
j_gene: TRBJ2-7
v_gene: TRBV10-2
len: 15
CDR3aa: CASSAPRGPPVEQYF
CDR3nt: TGCGCCAGCAGTGCCCCTCGGGGGCCCCCCGTGGAGCAGTACTTC

abundance: many
d_gene: TRBD2
j_gene: TRBJ2-2
v_gene: TRBV7-6
len: 16
CDR3aa: CASSLGGGGAPGELFF
CDR3nt: TGTGCCAGCAGCTTAGGCGGCGGGGGGGCCCCCGGGGAGCTGTTTTTT

abundance: -
d_gene: -
j_gene: TRBJ2-1
v_gene: TRBV29-1
len: 12
CDR3aa: CSVGLEIREQFF
CDR3nt: TGCAGCGTTGGTCTAGAAATTCGTGAGCAGTTCTTC

abundance: many
d_gene: -
j_gene: TRBJ2-2
v_gene: TRBV6-5
len: 16
CDR3aa: CASSYIGQTNTGELFF
CDR3nt: TGTGCCAGCAGTTACATCGGACAGACCAACACCGGGGAGCTGTTTTTT

abundance: many
d_gene: -
j_gene: TRBJ2-3
v_gene: TRBV24-1
len: 14
CDR3aa: CATSDLGMRDTQYF
CDR3nt: TGTGCCACCAGTGATTTGGGTATGAGGGATACGCAGTATTTT

abundance: few
d_gene: -
j_gene: TRBJ1-5
v_gene: TRBV7-8
len: 15
CDR3aa: CASSLGRQPNQPQHF
CDR3nt: TGTGCCAGCAGCTTAGGCCGACAGCCTAATCAGCCCCAGCATTTT

abundance: few
d_gene: -
j_gene: TRBJ1-5
v_gene: TRBV28
len: 14
CDR3aa: CASSRPADFQPQHF
CDR3nt: TGTGCCAGCAGTCGTCCAGCAGACTTTCAGCCCCAGCATTTT

abundance: many
d_gene: TRBD1
j_gene: TRBJ2-7
v_gene: TRBV5-4
len: 11
CDR3aa: CASTGQDQQYF
CDR3nt: TGTGCCAGCACCGGACAGGACCAGCAGTACTTC

abundance: many
d_gene: -
j_gene: TRBJ2-1
v_gene: TRBV7-8
len: 15
CDR3aa: CASSLIRESYNEQFF
CDR3nt: TGTGCCAGCAGCTTAATAAGAGAGTCCTACAATGAGCAGTTCTTC

abundance: many
d_gene: -
j_gene: TRBJ2-3
v_gene: TRBV7-2
len: 16
CDR3aa: CASSPGRGRGADTQYF
CDR3nt: TGTGCCAGCAGCCCGGGGCGCGGTCGGGGCGCAGATACGCAGTATTTT

abundance: many
d_gene: TRBD1
j_gene: TRBJ1-1
v_gene: TRBV20-1
len: 14
CDR3aa: CSASGGAENTEAFF
CDR3nt: TGCAGTGCCTCAGGGGGGGCCGAAAACACTGAAGCTTTCTTT

abundance: many
d_gene: TRBD1
j_gene: TRBJ1-1
v_gene: TRBV25-1
len: 15
CDR3aa: CASSEVTGSRTEAFF
CDR3nt: TGTGCCAGCAGTGAGGTGACAGGGTCGAGAACTGAAGCTTTCTTT

abundance: once
d_gene: -
j_gene: TRBJ1-5
v_gene: TRBV20-1
len: 14
CDR3aa: CSAYTGYSNQPQHF
CDR3nt: TGCAGTGCCTATACCGGATATAGCAATCAGCCCCAGCATTTT

abundance: many
d_gene: TRBD1
j_gene: TRBJ2-1
v_gene: TRBV19
len: 15
CDR3aa: CASIPGTGNLNEQFF
CDR3nt: TGTGCCAGTATCCCCGGGACAGGGAATTTGAATGAGCAGTTCTTC

abundance: -
d_gene: -
j_gene: TRBJ1-5
v_gene: TRBV11-2
len: 14
CDR3aa: CASSLYQGSQPQHF
CDR3nt: TGTGCCAGCAGCTTATATCAGGGCTCTCAGCCCCAGCATTTT

abundance: few
d_gene: -
j_gene: TRBJ1-3
v_gene: TRBV20-1
len: 16
CDR3aa: CSASPLKQGTGNTIYF
CDR3nt: TGCAGTGCTAGCCCCCTTAAACAGGGAACTGGAAACACCATATATTTT

abundance: few
d_gene: TRBD1
j_gene: TRBJ1-2
v_gene: TRBV29-1
len: 14
CDR3aa: CSVENGTGGYGYTF
CDR3nt: TGCAGCGTTGAAAATGGGACAGGGGGTTATGGCTACACCTTC

abundance: many
d_gene: -
j_gene: TRBJ1-2
v_gene: TRBV5-5
len: 12
CDR3aa: CASSFETDGYTF
CDR3nt: TGTGCCAGCAGCTTCGAGACAGATGGCTACACCTTC

abundance: -
d_gene: -
j_gene: TRBJ2-7
v_gene: TRBV5-1
len: 16
CDR3aa: CASSGTWLGVLYEQYF
CDR3nt: TGCGCCAGCAGCGGAACGTGGTTAGGCGTGTTATACGAGCAGTACTTC